This is a list of T cell receptor beta chains from one sample in a study of T cell repertoires in cytomegalovirus infection. Their specific antigens are unknown. One entry per CDR3 protein results from TCRdb running MiXCR on the reads. The sample shows roughly 78,000 distinct CDR3 sequences, about 40% of them seen only once. The sample consisted of CD8+ T cells from cultured PBMCs, taken from culture after CMV antigen stimulation. These receptors all come from a human donor in good health (CMV status not recorded). Some clones in this sample may be carry-over from other donors' samples. The CDR3 runs from the conserved cysteine through the conserved F or W. D genes are given only for firm matches. Clone size is given for some rows only: seen once, a few or many times, or a class if the clone is expanded.

size,D,V,J,DNA,CDR3
NA,NA,TRBV7-8,TRBJ1-3,TGTGCCAGCAGCTTAGCGGTTTTAAATTGGGGCGCGGATCTGTGGAACACCATATATTTT,CASSLAVLNWGADLWNTIYF
medium-sized,NA,TRBV25-1,TRBJ2-1,TGTGCCAGCAGTGCGGTGATGCATGAGCAGTTCTTC,CASSAVMHEQFF
NA,TRBD1,TRBV15,TRBJ1-2,TGTGCCACCAGCAGAGAAGAGGGGGCTCTGGATGGCTACACCTTC,CATSREEGALDGYTF
NA,TRBD2,TRBV12-3/TRBV12-4,TRBJ2-3,TGTGCCAGCAGTTTTCTCCTAGCGGGGGATATCACAGATACGCAGTATTTT,CASSFLLAGDITDTQYF
few,NA,TRBV12-3/TRBV12-4,TRBJ1-1,TGTGCCAGCAGACCGGCGGGGGGGGGCACTGAAGCTTTCTTT,CASRPAGGGTEAFF
few,TRBD2,TRBV4-1,TRBJ2-7,TGCGCCAGCAGCCAAGCTCTAGCGGGGGCTCTCTACGAGCAGTACTTC,CASSQALAGALYEQYF
few,TRBD1,TRBV12-3/TRBV12-4,TRBJ2-1,TGTGCCAGCAGTGCCAGGGGGAATGAGCAGTTCTTC,CASSARGNEQFF
few,NA,TRBV28,TRBJ2-7,TGTGCCAGCAGTTTACCCCTGGAACAGGACGACGAGCAGTACTTC,CASSLPLEQDDEQYF
NA,TRBD1,TRBV20-1,TRBJ2-6,TGCAGTGCTACTGACAGGGCAGGGGCTGGGGCCAACGTCCTGACTTTC,CSATDRAGAGANVLTF
NA,NA,TRBV6-6,TRBJ2-7,TGTGCCAGCAGTTACCACCCGGGGACCTACGAGCAGTACTTC,CASSYHPGTYEQYF
NA,NA,TRBV20-1,TRBJ1-1,TGCAGTGCAAGAGGGGGGAACACTGAAGCTTTCTTT,CSARGGNTEAFF
few,NA,TRBV24-1,TRBJ2-3,TGTGCCACCAGTGACCCTGCAGGGCCTGACACAGATACGCAGTATTTT,CATSDPAGPDTDTQYF
once,NA,TRBV28,TRBJ1-6,TGTGCCAGCACCCAAGAGGGGCCGGTCGGCTCCTATAATTCACCCCTCCACTTT,CASTQEGPVGSYNSPLHF
NA,NA,TRBV6-2/TRBV6-3,TRBJ2-3,TGTGCCAGCAGTTACTCGAAGGGCGGGGTGAGCACAGATACGCAGTATTTT,CASSYSKGGVSTDTQYF
NA,NA,TRBV11-2,TRBJ2-1,TGTGCCAGCAGCTTAGGGCTAGCCTACAATGAGCAGTTCTTC,CASSLGLAYNEQFF
few,TRBD1,TRBV29-1,TRBJ2-7,TGCAGCGCACTGGGGGACAGGGGGTTGGTGTCGTCTCACGGATCGTCCTACGAGCAGTACTTC,CSALGDRGLVSSHGSSYEQYF
NA,TRBD1,TRBV27,TRBJ2-1,TGTGCCAGCAGTTCGACAGGGGGGAATGAGCAGTTCTTC,CASSSTGGNEQFF
NA,NA,TRBV27,TRBJ2-3,TGTGCCAGCGGGGTGCACCTCAGGGATACGCAGTATTTT,CASGVHLRDTQYF
NA,TRBD2,TRBV7-6,TRBJ2-3,TGTGCCAGCAGCCCAGTCCCCCTCGGCGGCGGGGGGGCCTCGGATACGCAGTATTTT,CASSPVPLGGGGASDTQYF
few,NA,TRBV7-2,TRBJ1-1,TGTGCCAGCAGCTTTGGGGTGGGGCGGGGGGTCTGGAACACTGAAGCTTTCTTT,CASSFGVGRGVWNTEAFF
many,TRBD1,TRBV7-8,TRBJ2-5,TGTGCCAGCAGCTTAGCTAATTTTGGGGACAGGCTTGAGACCCAGTACTTC,CASSLANFGDRLETQYF
NA,TRBD2,TRBV4-2,TRBJ2-2,TGTGCCAGCAGCCAAGATCGGCGGGGGGGGGCGAACACCGGGGAGCTGTTTTTT,CASSQDRRGGANTGELFF
many,TRBD1,TRBV19,TRBJ1-5,TGTGCCAGTAGTATATTCAGGGGGCCTGGCAATCAGCCCCAGCATTTT,CASSIFRGPGNQPQHF
NA,NA,TRBV7-2,TRBJ2-1,TGTGCCAGCAGCTTATTGGTCGATGAGCAGTTCTTC,CASSLLVDEQFF